These T cell receptor beta chains were read from a single sample in a study of T-cell memory formation after mild COVID-19. TCRdb re-called the 5' RACE reads with MiXCR, one entry per CDR3 protein. This repertoire shows approximately 98,000 distinct CDR3 sequences, roughly a sixth found once; its top ten account for less than 6.5%. Material for sequencing was PBMCs or a T cell subset sorted from them (not recorded which). Receptor source: a man aged 18 to 30 who had mild COVID-19 (a few samples of this study predate the infection). Cell type and time point are not known. Both conserved end residues are part of each CDR3. Fields, in order: D gene, J gene, clone size, V gene, CDR3 DNA, CDR3 protein. A D gene is named only where the DNA matches it firmly. A row's size may be missing; if present it is once, few, many or a size class.

>.|TRBJ2-6|.|TRBV7-2
TGTGCCAGCACTACCCCCGGGGCCAACGTCCTGACTTTC
CASTTPGANVLTF
>.|TRBJ1-1|many|TRBV12-3/TRBV12-4
TGTGCCAGCACGCTCCTCCGGGAGACTGAAGCTTTCTTT
CASTLLRETEAFF
>.|TRBJ1-2|.|TRBV5-1
TGCGCCAGCAGCTTGGGGCCTAGGGCTAACTATGGCTACACCTTC
CASSLGPRANYGYTF
>.|TRBJ2-5|many|TRBV6-5
TGTGCCAGCAGTTACTCGGGCAGGGGAGAGACCCAGTACTTC
CASSYSGRGETQYF
>.|TRBJ2-4|.|TRBV28
TGTGCCAGCAGTTTACGAGGGCTGACCAAAAACATTCAGTACTTC
CASSLRGLTKNIQYF
>.|TRBJ2-5|few|TRBV5-4
TGTGCCAGCAGTCGCCGACAGGCGGGTGGAGAGACCCAGTACTTC
CASSRRQAGGETQYF
>.|TRBJ1-5|many|TRBV12-3/TRBV12-4
TGTGCCAGCAGTTCTATAGAGGTATCAGGGGATTATATTCAGCCCCAGCATTTT
CASSSIEVSGDYIQPQHF
>TRBD1|TRBJ2-3|few|TRBV5-8
TGTGCCAGCAGCTTGGTGGGACAGGGTTTGGGAGATACGCAGTATTTT
CASSLVGQGLGDTQYF
>.|TRBJ1-2|.|TRBV9
TGTGCCAGCAGCCAGGCGGTGGGGGATCGCTACACCTTC
CASSQAVGDRYTF
>.|TRBJ1-6|many|TRBV6-5
TGTGCCAGCAATTTCAGGGGCGGTTCACCCCTCCACTTT
CASNFRGGSPLHF
>.|TRBJ1-2|many|TRBV20-1
TGCAGTGCTAGGACGGGAAAGGGGGTGTTAGGCTACACCTTC
CSARTGKGVLGYTF
>TRBD1|TRBJ2-2|.|TRBV9
TGTGCCAGCAGCGTAGCCCCCGACAGGGGACACACCGGGGAGCTGTTTTTT
CASSVAPDRGHTGELFF
>.|TRBJ2-7|few|TRBV20-1
TGCAGTGCTAGAGATTTTGCAGGGTTCTACGAGCAGTACTTC
CSARDFAGFYEQYF
>TRBD2|TRBJ2-7|.|TRBV5-1
TGCGCCAGCAGCTTCTGGGACTACCGCTCTTCGCAGTACTTC
CASSFWDYRSSQYF
>.|TRBJ1-6|.|TRBV7-2
TGTGCCAGCAGTAATCCCCCAGGGTATAATTCACCCCTCCACTTT
CASSNPPGYNSPLHF
>.|TRBJ1-4|.|TRBV5-1
TGCGCCAGCAGCTTGGATAGTGGGAATGAAAAACTGTTTTTT
CASSLDSGNEKLFF
>.|TRBJ2-1|.|TRBV18
TGTGCCAGCTCATCTACGGCCGATGAGCAGTTCTTC
CASSSTADEQFF
>TRBD2|TRBJ2-1|.|TRBV12-3/TRBV12-4
TGTGCCAGCGGGATAGCGGGGGGCAATGAGCAGTTCTTC
CASGIAGGNEQFF
>.|TRBJ1-5|.|TRBV12-3/TRBV12-4
TGTGCCAGCAGTCCGACCAGGGGCAGGGTGGGCAATCAGCCCCAGCATTTT
CASSPTRGRVGNQPQHF
>.|TRBJ1-5|few|TRBV7-4
TGTGCCAGCAGTTTCAGGGAATATAGCAATCAGCCCCAGCATTTT
CASSFREYSNQPQHF
>.|TRBJ1-2|.|TRBV28
TGTGCCAGCAGCTCCCCCGGAAAAGGCTACACCTTC
CASSSPGKGYTF
>TRBD1|TRBJ2-1|few|TRBV5-4
TGTGCCACCGAACAGGGGGCCCGTAACAATGAGCAGTTCTTC
CATEQGARNNEQFF